This is a list of T cell receptor beta chains from one sample in a study of shared clonotypes between healthy human individuals. The method was immunoSEQ multiplex PCR; TCRdb's version includes in-frame clones alone and lacks a portion of them. The sample shows 110,000 or so clones, around 66% of them seen only once. The specimen sequenced was memory CD8+ T cells sorted from blood. All receptors come from a woman aged 25 to 39 in good health. CDR3s include the opening cysteine and the closing phenylalanine or tryptophan. A D gene is named only where the DNA matches it firmly. Part of the rows lack a size; the others show once, few, many or a class for expanded clones.

>TRBJ1-1|TRBV7-8|NA|NA
CASSLKTTNTEAFF
TGTGCCAGCAGCCTAAAGACAACGAACACTGAAGCTTTCTTT
>TRBJ2-7|TRBV4-2|NA|NA
CASSRGLSAAYYEQYF
TGTGCCAGCAGCCGAGGACTTTCAGCGGCCTACTACGAGCAGTACTTC
>TRBJ2-3|TRBV6-5|NA|TRBD1
CASSYYMTGPTDTQYF
TGTGCCAGCAGTTACTACATGACAGGGCCCACAGATACGCAGTATTTT
>TRBJ1-6|TRBV9|NA|NA
CASSVVQDSPLHF
TGTGCCAGCAGCGTAGTCCAAGATTCACCCCTCCACTTT
>TRBJ2-7|TRBV7-6|NA|TRBD1
CASSLGDRGHYEQYF
TGTGCCAGCAGCTTAGGGGACAGGGGGCACTACGAGCAGTACTTC
>TRBJ2-7|TRBV28|NA|TRBD2
CASSILAGGPYEQYF
TGTGCCAGCAGTATCCTAGCGGGAGGTCCCTACGAGCAGTACTTC
>TRBJ2-1|TRBV7-2|NA|TRBD2
CASSLTGGVNYNEQFF
TGTGCCAGCAGCCTTACGGGAGGGGTAAACTACAATGAGCAGTTCTTC
>TRBJ2-7|TRBV28|once|NA
CASSGIQYEQYF
TGTGCCAGCAGTGGGATCCAGTACGAGCAGTACTTC
>TRBJ2-5|TRBV7-9|NA|NA
CASSSATEIQETQYF
TGTGCCAGCAGCTCAGCGACAGAGATCCAAGAGACCCAGTACTTC
>TRBJ2-6|TRBV7-3|many|NA
CASSLRSGLSGANVLTF
TGTGCCAGCAGCTTACGATCGGGACTCTCTGGGGCCAACGTCCTGACTTTC
>TRBJ2-7|TRBV28|NA|NA
CASSFYGRPDYEQYF
TGTGCCAGCAGTTTTTACGGTCGCCCCGATTACGAGCAGTACTTC
>TRBJ2-7|TRBV6-5|NA|NA
CASSAGTGTLYEQYF
TGTGCCAGCAGTGCCGGGACCGGGACGCTCTACGAGCAGTACTTC
>TRBJ1-1|TRBV29-1|once|TRBD1
CSVTTGEDTEAFF
TGCAGCGTCACGACAGGGGAAGACACTGAAGCTTTCTTT
>TRBJ1-2|TRBV9|NA|NA
CASSVGHDFGYTF
TGTGCCAGCAGCGTGGGACACGATTTCGGCTACACCTTC
>TRBJ2-1|TRBV21-1|NA|NA
CASSKTPTSYNEQFF
TGTGCCAGCAGCAAGACACCTACGTCCTACAATGAGCAGTTCTTC
>TRBJ2-7|TRBV4-1|NA|NA
CASSLGAASFNEQYF
TGTGCCAGCAGCCTAGGGGCGGCTAGTTTTAACGAGCAGTACTTC
>TRBJ2-7|TRBV7-9|NA|NA
CASSGPPAPYEQYF
TGTGCCAGCAGCGGTCCTCCAGCCCCCTACGAGCAGTACTTC
>TRBJ2-2|TRBV2|few|TRBD2
CASSDQGLAGGLGELFF
TGTGCCAGCAGTGACCAGGGACTAGCGGGAGGGTTGGGGGAGCTGTTTTTT
>TRBJ2-7|TRBV29-1|NA|NA
CSVEVRGQAHSYEQYF
TGCAGCGTTGAAGTCCGAGGTCAGGCACACTCCTACGAGCAGTACTTC
>TRBJ2-7|TRBV28|NA|NA
CASSKRSYYEQYF
TGTGCCAGCAGCAAACGGAGCTATTACGAGCAGTACTTC
>TRBJ2-2|TRBV7-6|NA|TRBD1
CASSLGQGATGELFF
TGTGCCAGCAGCTTGGGACAGGGAGCCACCGGGGAGCTGTTTTTT
>TRBJ1-5|TRBV9|NA|NA
CASSVAGTKDYSNQPQHF
TGTGCCAGCAGCGTAGCGGGGACGAAAGATTATAGCAATCAGCCCCAGCATTTT